These T cell receptor beta chains were read from a single sample in a study of immune cell composition in non-small cell lung cancer. Produced via immunoSEQ multiplex PCR; TCRdb's table is partial and in-frame only. The sample records about 2,200 clones, around 88% being singletons. The sequenced material came from lung tumor tissue. The receptors here all came from a human donor with non-small cell lung cancer. CDR3s include the opening cysteine and the closing phenylalanine or tryptophan. The order of the fields is clone size, V gene, J gene, D gene, CDR3 DNA, CDR3 protein. D genes are given only for firm matches. The size of a clone is reported for some rows only, either as once, few or many, or as a class for expanded clones.

size: .; V: TRBV4-3; J: TRBJ2-6; D: TRBD2; DNA: TGCGCCAGCAGCCCGACGGGACTAGCGGGAGGTGGGGCCAACGTCCTGACTTTC; CDR3: CASSPTGLAGGGANVLTF
size: .; V: TRBV30; J: TRBJ1-1; D: .; DNA: TGTGCCTGGGGTCGGTTCAGGGGCATTGAAGCTTTCTTT; CDR3: CAWGRFRGIEAFF
size: few; V: TRBV4-2; J: TRBJ2-2; D: TRBD2; DNA: TGTGCCAGCAGCCCTACCGGGACTAGCGGGAACACCGGGGAGCTGTTTTTT; CDR3: CASSPTGTSGNTGELFF
size: once; V: TRBV11-2; J: TRBJ1-3; D: .; DNA: TGTGCCAGCAGCTTAGCGGGGTTGGACACCATATATTTT; CDR3: CASSLAGLDTIYF
size: once; V: TRBV28; J: TRBJ1-5; D: .; DNA: TGTGCCAGCAGCCTCACACCGAATCAGCCCCAGCATTTT; CDR3: CASSLTPNQPQHF
size: few; V: TRBV2; J: TRBJ1-1; D: .; DNA: TGTGCCAGCGGGCAAGGGAGCATGAACACTGAAGCTTTCTTT; CDR3: CASGQGSMNTEAFF
size: .; V: TRBV4-3; J: TRBJ2-5; D: TRBD2; DNA: TGCGCCAGCAGCCCTAGCGGGATAGGAGGAGAGACCCAGTACTTC; CDR3: CASSPSGIGGETQYF
size: .; V: TRBV27; J: TRBJ2-6; D: .; DNA: TGTGCCAGCAGTTTATGGTCCGGCTCTGGGGCCAACGTCCTGACTTTC; CDR3: CASSLWSGSGANVLTF
size: .; V: TRBV25-1; J: TRBJ1-2; D: TRBD1; DNA: TGTGCCAGCAGTGTTAACTCGGGACAGGGAGTCTATGGCTACACCTTC; CDR3: CASSVNSGQGVYGYTF
size: .; V: TRBV5-1; J: TRBJ2-1; D: .; DNA: TGCGCCAGCAGCTTGCCTAGTTTCTACAATGAGCAGTTCTTC; CDR3: CASSLPSFYNEQFF
size: .; V: TRBV28; J: TRBJ2-2; D: TRBD1; DNA: TGTGCCAGCAGCTCCCGAATATCGACAGGGTCTGAACTAAACACCGGGGAGCTGTTTTTT; CDR3: CASSSRISTGSELNTGELFF
size: .; V: TRBV5-6; J: TRBJ2-7; D: .; DNA: TGTGCCAGCAGCTTGGCGCGGCTACCGGAGCAGTACTTC; CDR3: CASSLARLPEQYF
size: once; V: TRBV5-1; J: TRBJ2-5; D: TRBD2; DNA: TGCGCCAGCAGCTCCGAGGGCGGGGGGCAAGAGACCCAGTACTTC; CDR3: CASSSEGGGQETQYF
size: .; V: TRBV5-6; J: TRBJ2-7; D: TRBD2; DNA: TGTGCCAGCAGCTTGTTCGGCGGGGGGAACTACGAGCAGTACTTC; CDR3: CASSLFGGGNYEQYF
size: .; V: TRBV5-5; J: TRBJ1-5; D: .; DNA: TGTGCCAGCAGCTTTTACCTACCCAGGACAGTGGTAAATAGCAATCAGCCCCAGCATTTT; CDR3: CASSFYLPRTVVNSNQPQHF
size: .; V: TRBV19; J: TRBJ2-3; D: .; DNA: TGTGCCAGTAGTCGCGGACTTGCCACAGATACGCAGTATTTT; CDR3: CASSRGLATDTQYF
size: .; V: TRBV4-2; J: TRBJ2-7; D: .; DNA: TGTGCCAGCAGCCAAGTGATCCCGGTAAGCTCCTACGAGCAGTACTTC; CDR3: CASSQVIPVSSYEQYF